Following are 12 T cell receptor beta chains from one sample sequenced in a study of neurological immune-mediated disorders (dated by TCRdb to the late 2010s). The time point label for this specimen denotes: longitudinal time-point 3. The library was obtained by 5' RACE. These reads were obtained on an Illumina HiSeq 2500. TCRdb passed the public sequencing reads through fastp at Q25 and MiXCR, retaining productive beta sequences. When rows share a CDR3 protein, they turn into one entry using the most common DNA and genes. This sample is represented by 43,000 or so distinct CDR3 sequences; approximately 15% of them were singletons. The top ten constitute about an eighth of the sample. Source material: PBMCs. These receptors all stem from a man between 25 and 39 years old in good health.

This clonotype was seen many times. The V and J genes are TRBV7-2 and TRBJ2-7; TRBD2 aligns across 9 bases. Per germline, CDR1 SGHTA and CDR2 FQGNSA. The CDR3 is made up of 18 amino acids. V lost 2 bases to trimming and J lost 1 base; unmatched junction nucleotides: 12. In DNA, the CDR3 is TGTGCCAGCAGCTTATTCCGTGGCGGGAGGGCCGTTTCCTACGAGCAGTACTTC. This sequence encodes CASSLFRGGRAVSYEQYF.

This clonotype was seen ten or more times. The chain links TRBV5-1 to TRBJ2-7; 9 positions match TRBD1. Trimming removed 4 bases from V and 2 bases from J; junction bases left unmatched: 10. The germline CDR1 and CDR2 sequences are SGHRS and YFSETQ. There are 16 residues in the CDR3. The CDR3 is CASSTTSRTGAYEQYF. In DNA form, the CDR3 reads TGCGCCAGCAGCACCACCTCTCGGACAGGGGCCTACGAGCAGTACTTC.

This clonotype occurred many times. CDR3 DNA sequence: TGTGCCAGCAGTGGAGGGGGACTAGCGGGAGAATGGGACAATGAGCAGTTCTTC. Its translation: CASSGGGLAGEWDNEQFF. The rearrangement joins TRBV7-9 to TRBJ2-1; 14 positions agree with TRBD2. CDR3 length equals 18 residues. Losses at the gene ends were 6 bases for V and 5 bases for J; bases not matched to a gene: 12. Germline CDR1 and CDR2: SEHNR and FQNEAQ (reference sequence).

This clonotype turned up a few times. The chain is built from TRBV7-2 and TRBJ2-7, with D unresolved. The CDR3 has 12 residues. Germline CDR1 is SGHTA and CDR2 is FQGNSA. V was trimmed by 2 bases and J by 0 bases, leaving 2 bases between them. The CDR3 protein is CASSLNSYEQYF. CDR3 nucleotide sequence: TGTGCCAGCAGCTTAAACTCCTACGAGCAGTACTTC.

This clonotype came up many times. J is TRBJ2-3 and V is TRBV28, with a possible D match to TRBD2 (6 bases). This CDR3 contains 20 residues. V lost 7 bases to trimming and J lost 1 base, with 30 bases between them. Germline assignment: CDR1 MDHEN and CDR2 SYDVKM. The CDR3 is CASTRGPRGSGRGGTDTQYF. For the CDR3, the DNA is TGTGCCAGCACCCGAGGTCCTCGGGGGTCGGGAAGAGGGGGCACAGATACGCAGTATTTT.

At least ten counts were recorded for this clonotype. This sequence joins TRBV5-6 and TRBJ2-1; the match to TRBD2 covers 13 bases. From germline, CDR1 is SGHDT and CDR2 YYEEEE. The CDR3 totals 16 residues. The V segment lost 3 bases and the J segment 5 bases; nucleotides outside the gene matches: 5. CDR3 sequence reads: CASSWTSGSRNNEQFF. CDR3 nucleotide sequence: TGTGCCAGCAGCTGGACTAGCGGGAGTCGAAACAATGAGCAGTTCTTC.

This clonotype was counted only a few times. The rearrangement joins TRBV7-6 to TRBJ2-1; no firm D call. This CDR3 has 12 amino acids. Trimming left V 3 bases short and J 7 bases short, with 7 bases between. The germline V gene has CDR1 SGHVS and CDR2 FNYEAQ. CDR3 in amino acids: CASSLNQNEQFF. The CDR3 bases are TGTGCCAGCAGCTTGAACCAAAATGAGCAGTTCTTC.

Many counts were recorded for this clonotype. V usage is TRBV20-1 and J usage is TRBJ2-3, with unresolved D. V was shortened by 3 bases and J by 2 bases, with 21 bases between the two germline ends. The germline gives CDR1 DFQATT, CDR2 SNEGSKA (reference sequence). CDR3 size: 17 residues. CDR3 in amino acids: CSASQGLGKPYTDTQYF. Written as DNA, the CDR3 is TGCAGTGCTAGCCAAGGGTTGGGCAAGCCTTACACAGATACGCAGTATTTT.

This clonotype has ten or more counts. The chain uses TRBV7-2 and TRBJ2-2; D remains ambiguous. Germline lookup yields CDR1 SGHTA and CDR2 FQGNSA. The V end was cut by 1 base, the J end by 1 base, with 4 bases between. CDR3 size: 14 residues. CDR3 coding DNA: TGTGCCAGCAGCTTAGTCGGGAACACCGGGGAGCTGTTTTTT. Amino acid sequence: CASSLVGNTGELFF.

Many counts were recorded for this clonotype. The chain employs TRBV28 and TRBJ1-6; D may be TRBD1 (6 bases). V lost 6 bases to trimming and J lost 5 bases, with 17 bases between them. The CDR3 is 16 amino acids. Per the germline V gene, CDR1 is MDHEN and CDR2 is SYDVKM. Here the CDR3 DNA reads TGTGCCAGCAGCTTGGACAGAACAACTAATAATTCACCCCTCCACTTT. Its protein product is CASSLDRTTNNSPLHF.

This clonotype appeared many times. The chain recombines TRBV5-8 with TRBJ1-4; weak D call: TRBD1 (5 bases). The V gene's germline CDR1 is SGHTS and CDR2 YDEGEE. Between the trimmed V and J ends, which lost 4 bases and 8 bases, there was a span of 12 bases. The length of the CDR3 is 13 residues. CDR3 residues: CASSREPGEKLFF. The CDR3 DNA sequence: TGTGCCAGCAGCCGCGAACCAGGGGAAAAACTGTTTTTT.

In this sample, this clonotype turned up many times. The chain has TRBV5-1 and TRBJ2-1, with 8 bases lining up with TRBD1. CDR3 length: 14 residues. Germline CDR1 SGHRS, CDR2 YFSETQ. V shed 2 bases, J shed 9 bases, and the junction held 7 bases outside the gene matches. The CDR3 sequence: CASSFSGQDAEQFF. CDR3 in DNA: TGCGCCAGCAGCTTTTCGGGACAGGACGCTGAGCAGTTCTTC.